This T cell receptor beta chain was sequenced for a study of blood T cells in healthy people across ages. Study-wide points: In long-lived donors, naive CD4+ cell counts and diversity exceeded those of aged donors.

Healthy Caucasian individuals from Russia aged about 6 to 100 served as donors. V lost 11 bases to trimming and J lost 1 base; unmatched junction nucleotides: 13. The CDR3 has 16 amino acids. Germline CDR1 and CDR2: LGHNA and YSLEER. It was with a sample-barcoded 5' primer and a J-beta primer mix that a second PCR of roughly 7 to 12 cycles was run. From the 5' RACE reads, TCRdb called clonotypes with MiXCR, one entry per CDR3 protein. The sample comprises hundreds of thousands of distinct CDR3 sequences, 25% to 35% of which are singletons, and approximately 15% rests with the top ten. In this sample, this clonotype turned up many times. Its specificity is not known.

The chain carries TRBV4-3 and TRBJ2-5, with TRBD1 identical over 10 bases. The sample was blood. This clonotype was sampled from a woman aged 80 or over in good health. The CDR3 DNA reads TGCGCCCGGGGACAGGGGCCTTTATTTACCCAAGAGACCCAGTACTTC. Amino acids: CARGQGPLFTQETQYF.